Listed below are T cell receptor beta chains from one sample, sequenced in a study of radiation and T cells in renal cell carcinoma. The table came from immunoSEQ multiplex PCR; TCRdb's copy has only in-frame clones and leaves some out. The data hold over 45,000 clones, with 65% to 80% observed a single time. The sample consisted of blood, taken from a patient whose treatment included radiotherapy and nephrectomy. These receptors all stem from a man aged 60 to 75 with renal cell carcinoma. The CDR3 runs from the conserved cysteine through the conserved F or W. D genes are given only for firm matches. The size of a clone is reported for some rows only, either as once, few or many, or as a class for expanded clones.

- | TRBJ1-1 | few | TRBV19 | TGTGCCAGTAGTATGGGGCTTCGGGAGAACACTGAAGCTTTCTTT | CASSMGLRENTEAFF
TRBD1 | TRBJ2-1 | - | TRBV6-5 | TGTGCCAGCAGGCTCACAGGGGGAGTATTAGGTGAGCAGTTCTTC | CASRLTGGVLGEQFF
TRBD1 | TRBJ2-4 | - | TRBV4-2 | TGTGCCAGCAGCCCGGGACAGGAACTAGCCAAAAACATTCAGTACTTC | CASSPGQELAKNIQYF
- | TRBJ2-1 | - | TRBV14 | TGTGCCAGCAGCCTCGGACCGTCATCCCGCAATGAGCAGTTCTTC | CASSLGPSSRNEQFF
- | TRBJ1-2 | - | TRBV18 | TGTGCCAGCTCTCCCAGTGATGGCTACACCTTC | CASSPSDGYTF
- | TRBJ1-2 | - | TRBV21-1 | TGTGCCAGCAGCCTTGTGGGGGGTGAAGATGGCTACACCTTC | CASSLVGGEDGYTF
- | TRBJ2-7 | - | TRBV9 | TGTGCCAGCAGCGCCGCTGGAGAAGAGCAGTACTTC | CASSAAGEEQYF
TRBD2 | TRBJ2-1 | - | TRBV19 | TGTGCCAGTAGTATTTCTAGCGGGAACTACAATGAGCAGTTCTTC | CASSISSGNYNEQFF
- | TRBJ2-3 | - | TRBV5-6 | TGTGCCAGCAGCTTGCGAGGCACAGATACGCAGTATTTT | CASSLRGTDTQYF
TRBD1 | TRBJ1-6 | - | TRBV30 | TGTGCGCGAAACAGGGGGGATGGACCCCTCCACTTT | CARNRGDGPLHF
TRBD2 | TRBJ2-1 | - | TRBV2 | TGTGCCAGCGTAACTAGCGGGGGGTTGAATGAGCAGTTCTTC | CASVTSGGLNEQFF
- | TRBJ2-1 | few | TRBV29-1 | TGCAGCGCTCTCCCTCGGAGCAACAATGAGCAGTTCTTC | CSALPRSNNEQFF
- | TRBJ2-5 | - | TRBV6-5 | TGTGCCAGCATCCCGGACCCTGCCGGGGAGACCCAGTACTTC | CASIPDPAGETQYF
- | TRBJ1-3 | - | TRBV9 | TGTGCCAGCAGCACCGGGGGGGTTCCTGGAAACACCATATATTTT | CASSTGGVPGNTIYF
- | TRBJ1-3 | - | TRBV18 | TGTGCCAGCTCACCCCGGGACGGTGGAAACACCATATATTTT | CASSPRDGGNTIYF
- | TRBJ2-3 | - | TRBV19 | TGTGCCAGTAGTATAGGGAGGACAGATACGCAGTATTTT | CASSIGRTDTQYF
- | TRBJ2-2 | - | TRBV5-1 | TGCGCCAGCAGCCTGACCCCTTCGGAGGGCCTTGGGGAGCTGTTTTTT | CASSLTPSEGLGELFF
- | TRBJ2-2 | once | TRBV5-1 | TGCGCCAGCAGCTTGGCGGGGGCGTCATTACTCGGGGAGCTGTTTTTT | CASSLAGASLLGELFF
- | TRBJ2-7 | few | TRBV7-2 | TGTGCCAGCAGCTTAGAGGGGTTACTTGTCTACGAGCAGTACTTC | CASSLEGLLVYEQYF
TRBD1 | TRBJ1-1 | once | TRBV5-1 | TGCGCCAGCAGCTCGACAGGGGGCTCTAACACTGAAGCTTTCTTT | CASSSTGGSNTEAFF
- | TRBJ1-4 | - | TRBV11-3 | TGTGCCAGCAGCTTAGTTGGGACACGTAATGAAAAACTGTTTTTT | CASSLVGTRNEKLFF
- | TRBJ2-5 | - | TRBV29-1 | TGCAGCGTTTTCAGGTCCACGGTAGTAGAGACCCAGTACTTC | CSVFRSTVVETQYF
- | TRBJ2-2 | - | TRBV29-1 | TGCAGCGTTTCTCGGGCCCGCACCGGGGAGCTGTTTTTT | CSVSRARTGELFF
- | TRBJ2-3 | few | TRBV9 | TGTGCCAGCAGCGGATCCGGGACTAGCACAGATACGCAGTATTTT | CASSGSGTSTDTQYF
- | TRBJ2-7 | - | TRBV5-5 | TGTGCCAGCAGCGCCTGGGGGACCGCTGGCTCCTACGAGCAGTACTTC | CASSAWGTAGSYEQYF
- | TRBJ1-1 | - | TRBV6-9 | TGTGCCAGCCCGACGGGGGGGCGGACTGAAGCTTTCTTT | CASPTGGRTEAFF
TRBD1 | TRBJ1-5 | - | TRBV5-5 | TGTGCCAGCAGCTTGGGTGGACAGGGGGGAATTCAGCCCCAGCATTTT | CASSLGGQGGIQPQHF
- | TRBJ2-5 | - | TRBV11-2 | TGTGCCAGCAGCTTCGGAGAGACCCAGTACTTC | CASSFGETQYF
- | TRBJ1-5 | - | TRBV6-1 | TGTGCCAGCCACTTACGGGATCAGCCCCAGCATTTT | CASHLRDQPQHF
- | TRBJ1-5 | - | TRBV19 | TGTGCCAGTAGTATGACTAGTGGCAATCAGCCCCAGCATTTT | CASSMTSGNQPQHF
- | TRBJ2-7 | few | TRBV29-1 | TGCAGCGTTGTGCCTAGGGGCCGCTACGAGCAGTACTTC | CSVVPRGRYEQYF
- | TRBJ1-5 | - | TRBV5-6 | TGTGCCAGCAGCCTAGGACGGACAAATCAGCCCCAGCATTTT | CASSLGRTNQPQHF
- | TRBJ2-1 | - | TRBV5-8 | TGTGCCAGCAGCTTGGAGCGGAATGAGCAGTTCTTC | CASSLERNEQFF
TRBD1 | TRBJ1-1 | - | TRBV5-1 | TGCGCCAGCAGCTTGGCCACAGGGGGCAGTGGCGGCACTGAAGCTTTCTTT | CASSLATGGSGGTEAFF
- | TRBJ1-1 | - | TRBV5-1 | TGCGCCAGCAAGAGTCGTTCCGGGTCCGAAGCTTTCTTT | CASKSRSGSEAFF
- | TRBJ1-1 | few | TRBV6-1 | TGTGCCAGCAGTGAAATAAGGGCGGGGAAGTCTGAAGCTTTCTTT | CASSEIRAGKSEAFF
TRBD1 | TRBJ1-5 | - | TRBV5-8 | TGTGCCAGCAGCACAGGGGGCAACAATCAGCCCCAGCATTTT | CASSTGGNNQPQHF
- | TRBJ2-5 | - | TRBV7-2 | TGTGCCAGCAGCTTACGACGGGAGACCCAGTACTTC | CASSLRRETQYF
- | TRBJ1-1 | - | TRBV11-2 | TGTGCCAGCAGCTTAGGGATCGGGCAGGGTACGCTAGGAGCTTTCTTT | CASSLGIGQGTLGAFF
- | TRBJ1-2 | few | TRBV7-8 | TGTGCCAGCAGCCCCCGCGGGACCAACTATGGCTACACCTTC | CASSPRGTNYGYTF
TRBD1 | TRBJ1-2 | - | TRBV6-1 | TGTGCCAGCAGTGAGGGACAGGGGGCTGGCTACACCTTC | CASSEGQGAGYTF
- | TRBJ2-6 | - | TRBV11-3 | TGTGCCAGCAGCCTGTCTGGGGCCAACGTCCTGACTTTC | CASSLSGANVLTF
- | TRBJ1-1 | - | TRBV4-3 | TGCGCCAGCAGCCAAGATTACCGGACTGAAGCTTTCTTT | CASSQDYRTEAFF
TRBD1 | TRBJ1-1 | few | TRBV30 | TGTGCCTGGAGGATAGGGACAGGGACTGAAGCTTTCTTT | CAWRIGTGTEAFF
- | TRBJ2-3 | - | TRBV20-1 | TGCAGTGCTGGCCGAGATACGCAGTATTTT | CSAGRDTQYF
- | TRBJ1-1 | few | TRBV12-5 | TGTGCTAGTGGTACCGGCGTAAACATTGAAGCTTTCTTT | CASGTGVNIEAFF
- | TRBJ2-5 | - | TRBV10-3 | TGTGCCATCAACTCGGACGGCGAATTGGCGGCCCAGTACTTC | CAINSDGELAAQYF
TRBD2 | TRBJ2-5 | - | TRBV6-5 | TGTGCCAGCAGTTCGGTCAGCGGGGGCGGTCAAGAGACCCAGTACTTC | CASSSVSGGGQETQYF
- | TRBJ1-1 | - | TRBV4-3 | TGCGCCAGCAGCCAAGCGCCAGGGGCGAATGAAGCTTTCTTT | CASSQAPGANEAFF
- | TRBJ1-2 | - | TRBV7-2 | TGTGCCAGCATCCCGGACAGAATAAACTATGGCTACACCTTC | CASIPDRINYGYTF
TRBD1 | TRBJ2-7 | - | TRBV7-2 | TGTGCCAGCACCCTTGGGGCAGGGGGCCCAAGTTACGAGCAGTACTTC | CASTLGAGGPSYEQYF
- | TRBJ1-1 | few | TRBV7-9 | TGTGCCAGCACGCCAAGGATGAACACTGAAGCTTTCTTT | CASTPRMNTEAFF
- | TRBJ2-7 | once | TRBV7-2 | TGTGCCAGCAGTTCAGGGGCCCCAAACGAGCAGTACTTC | CASSSGAPNEQYF
- | TRBJ1-4 | - | TRBV15 | TGTGCCACCAGCTGGGGTTTGGGTGAAAAACTGTTTTTT | CATSWGLGEKLFF
- | TRBJ1-2 | - | TRBV29-1 | TGCAGCGTACACGGGACACCCCGACTAGGCTACACCTTC | CSVHGTPRLGYTF
- | TRBJ1-2 | - | TRBV11-3 | TGTGCCAGCAGCTTAGAGGATAACTATGGCTACACCTTC | CASSLEDNYGYTF
TRBD1 | TRBJ1-2 | - | TRBV6-1 | TGTGCCAGCAGTCGGGGACAGGGGGCGGACTATGGCTACACCTTC | CASSRGQGADYGYTF